Listed here are 10 T cell receptor beta chains from one sample, sequenced in a study of STAT3 mutations in large granular lymphocyte leukemia. Study outcomes and limitations: Every T-cell large granular lymphocyte leukemia patient had at least one immunodominant TCR beta clonotype.

Repertoires were generated with immunoSEQ multiplex PCR, while TCRdb's copy carries only in-frame clones and drops some. Of almost 25,000 clones listed, 94% are singletons. Their cognate antigens are unknown. Specimen: peripheral blood mononuclear cells. These receptors were obtained from a man aged 35-49 years with T-cell large granular lymphocyte leukemia. Some clones in this sample may be carry-over from other donors' samples.

The genes are TRBV5-4 and TRBJ2-2, with D tentatively TRBD1 (7 bases). From germline, CDR1 is SGHNT and CDR2 YYREEE (reference sequence). This CDR3 comprises 13 residues. Deletions cut 1 base from V and 7 bases from J, with 8 bases between. CDR3 sequence (DNA): TGTGCCAGCAGCTTGCAGGGGGGCGGGGAGCTGTTTTTT. It yields the protein CASSLQGGGELFF. Full variable domain (remainder filled in from reference TRBV5-4 and TRBJ2-2): ETGVTQSPTHLIKTRGQQVTLRCSSQSGHNTVSWYQQALGQGPQFIFQYYREEENGRGNFPPRFSGLQFPNYSSELNVNALELDDSALYLCASSLQGGGELFFGEGSRLTVL.

The chain has TRBV5-1 and TRBJ2-5; 9 bases line up with TRBD2. Germline-derived CDR1 and CDR2 are SGHRS and YFSETQ. The V segment lost 4 bases and the J segment 0 bases; nucleotides outside the gene matches: 4. This CDR3 comprises 15 residues. This chain's CDR3 is CASSVSGGNQETQYF. The CDR3 coding sequence is TGCGCCAGCAGCGTTAGCGGGGGAAACCAAGAGACCCAGTACTTC.

This sequence joins TRBV18 and TRBJ2-5; 7 nucleotides align to TRBD1. The CDR3 runs to 16 residues. The ends lost 3 bases at V and 0 bases at J; junction bases unmatched: 7. Germline V gene data show CDR1 as KGHSH and CDR2 as LQKENI. The CDR3 region is CASSPYDRADQETQYF. CDR3 nucleotides: TGTGCCAGCTCACCCTATGACAGGGCGGACCAAGAGACCCAGTACTTC.

V is TRBV18 and J is TRBJ2-7; D unclear. Germline V lookup: CDR1 KGHSH, CDR2 LQKENI. The ends were cut back, 3 bases at V and 3 bases at J, with 18 bases in the middle. The CDR3 has 16 residues. CDR3 region: CASSPIFVTARYEQYF. The CDR3 DNA reads TGTGCCAGCTCACCCATCTTCGTGACCGCCCGCTACGAGCAGTACTTC. The variable domain in full, completed from reference TRBV18 and TRBJ2-7, reads NAGVMQNPRHLVRRRGQEARLRCSPMKGHSHVYWYRQLPEEGLKFMVYLQKENIIDESGMPKERFSAEFPKEGPSILRIQQVVRGDSAAYFCASSPIFVTARYEQYFGPGTRLTVT.

The rearrangement uses TRBV27 and TRBJ2-6; a weak D match, TRBD2 (5 bases). V lost 5 bases and J lost 1, with 18 bases in between. CDR3 length: 18 residues. Germline V lookup: CDR1 MNHEY, CDR2 SMNVEV (reference sequence). CDR3 region: CASSPLPRGGSGANVLTF. CDR3 bases: TGTGCCAGCAGTCCCCTCCCTCGGGGTGGGTCTGGGGCCAACGTCCTGACTTTC.

The chain joins TRBV5-5 to TRBJ1-2, with 10 bases aligning to TRBD1. After removal of 4 bases from V and 6 bases from J, the junction contained 12 bases not matched to a gene. Germline V gives CDR1 SGHKS, CDR2 YYEKEE (reference sequence). The CDR3 consists of 16 residues. For the CDR3, the DNA is TGTGCCAGCAGCAAATTCGGACAGGGGGGAACGAATGGCTACACCTTC. Protein product: CASSKFGQGGTNGYTF.

This chain joins TRBV5-1 and TRBJ2-5, with 9 bases that match TRBD2. V was pared by 2 bases and J by 2 bases, with 1 base of the junction left unmatched. This CDR3 has 14 residues. The germline V gene encodes CDR1 SGHRS and CDR2 YFSETQ. CDR3 bases: TGCGCCAGCAGCTTAGCGGGGGGACAAGAGACCCAGTACTTC. It translates to CASSLAGGQETQYF.

The V and J genes are TRBV7-2 and TRBJ1-2; no reliable D call. Trimming took off 1 base at V and 6 bases at J, with 12 bases between the two ends. The CDR3 contains 14 residues. Looked up from germline, CDR1 is SGHTA and CDR2 is FQGNSA. In nucleotides, the CDR3 is TGTGCCAGCAGCTTAGATAGGTCGGGGAATGGCTACACCTTC. Its translation: CASSLDRSGNGYTF. The entire variable domain, with the rest obtained from reference TRBV7-2 and TRBJ1-2, is as follows: GAGVSQSPSNKVTEKGKDVELRCDPISGHTALYWYRQSLGQGLEFLIYFQGNSAPDKSGLPSDRFSAERTGGSVSTLTIQRTQQEDSAVYLCASSLDRSGNGYTFGSGTRLTVV.

The J gene is TRBJ2-5, the V gene TRBV5-1; D is ambiguous. V was shortened by 0 bases and J by 3 bases, with 9 bases between the two germline ends. Germline assignment: CDR1 SGHRS and CDR2 YFSETQ. The CDR3 spans 14 residues. Written as DNA, the CDR3 is TGCGCCAGCAGCTTGGGCCAGGAAAAAGAGACCCAGTACTTC. It is translated as CASSLGQEKETQYF.

This chain links TRBV6-6 with TRBJ2-5; either TRBD1 or TRBD2 may fit D (7 bases each). The ends were cut back, 6 bases at V and 5 bases at J, with 13 bases in the middle. This CDR3 is built from 13 residues. CDR1 is MNHNY and CDR2 is SVGAGI in the germline V gene (reference sequence). As DNA, the CDR3 is TGTGCCAGCAGCAGGGGGGGCTCGGAGACCCAGTACTTC. Protein product: CASSRGGSETQYF.